These 24 T cell receptor beta chains were all obtained from the same sample, sequenced in a study of T cell responses to AZD1222 COVID-19 vaccine. Here immunoSEQ multiplex PCR was the method, and the copy in TCRdb shows in-frame clones only, minus some. The table includes around 160,000 clones, 91% detected once. The specimen comprised peripheral blood, sampled on day 0 of AZD1222 vaccination. All receptors come from an adult in good health.

The chain uses TRBV27 and TRBJ2-5, with a possible D match to TRBD2 (5 bases). Deletions cut 5 bases from V and 4 bases from J, with 17 bases between. The CDR3 runs to 15 residues. The germline gives CDR1 MNHEY, CDR2 SMNVEV (reference sequence). CDR3 bases: TGTGCCAGCAGTCTTCAAACCGGGGAGCGAGAGACCCAGTACTTC. Translation gives CASSLQTGERETQYF.

J is TRBJ2-2 and V is TRBV5-1; a weak D match, TRBD2 (6 bases). The germline V and J ends were trimmed by 3 bases and 0 bases, with 12 bases remaining between them. CDR1 SGHRS and CDR2 YFSETQ come from the germline V gene. The CDR3 spans 16 residues. The CDR3 reads CASSWGVIANTGELFF. The CDR3 bases are TGCGCCAGCAGCTGGGGGGTAATCGCGAACACCGGGGAGCTGTTTTTT. Full variable domain (outside the CDR3, taken from reference TRBV5-1 and TRBJ2-2): KAGVTQTPRYLIKTRGQQVTLSCSPISGHRSVSWYQQTPGQGLQFLFEYFSETQRNKGNFPGRFSGRQFSNSRSEMNVSTLELGDSALYLCASSWGVIANTGELFFGEGSRLTVL.

The rearrangement links TRBV19 to TRBJ1-4; 9 positions match TRBD1. The CDR3 sequence is 14 residues long. With V trimmed by 3 bases and J by 6 bases, 2 bases remained unmatched. Germline CDR1 reads LNHDA; CDR2 reads SQIVND (reference sequence). The CDR3 DNA sequence: TGTGCCAGTAGTATGGGACAGGGAGATGAAAAACTGTTTTTT. Amino acids: CASSMGQGDEKLFF.

The chain carries TRBV28 and TRBJ2-5; 12 bases agree with TRBD2. J lost 4 bases, V lost 4 bases, and 4 bases had no gene match. CDR3 size: 15 residues. Germline-derived CDR1 and CDR2 are MDHEN and SYDVKM. The CDR3 loop reads CASSWVTSGRETQYF. DNA for the CDR3: TGTGCCAGCAGTTGGGTGACTAGCGGGAGAGAGACCCAGTACTTC.

The rearrangement links TRBV2 to TRBJ1-1; unclear D gene. The CDR3 spans 11 residues. Trimming took off 4 bases at V and 4 bases at J, with 4 bases between the two ends. Germline values: CDR1 SNHLY, CDR2 FYNNEI. DNA for the CDR3: TGTGCCAGCAGTGCCCCCACTGAAGCTTTCTTT. The encoded protein is CASSAPTEAFF.

This chain links TRBV25-1 with TRBJ1-5; 9 bases are shared with TRBD1. The J segment lost 6 bases and the V segment lost 8 bases, leaving 8 bases of the junction unmatched. Germline V lookup: CDR1 MGHDK, CDR2 SYGVNS. This CDR3 spans 14 amino acids. The CDR3 DNA reads as TGTGCCAGCGGCACAGGGGGCGACGGTCAGCCCCAGCATTTT. Protein: CASGTGGDGQPQHF.

The gene calls are TRBV29-1 and TRBJ1-2; 12 bases are a match to TRBD1. The length of the CDR3 is 11 residues. Trimming at V came to 6 bases and at J to 8 bases, leaving 1 base not matched to a gene. Germline V gives CDR1 SQVTM, CDR2 ANQGSEA. This CDR3 reads CSVGQGAGYTF. In nucleotides, the CDR3 is TGCAGCGTGGGACAGGGGGCGGGCTACACCTTC.

Concerning this clone itself: Mismatch with germline at one junction end may stem from a read error. The chain is built from TRBV7-9 and TRBJ1-2, with 7 bases fitting TRBD1. The CDR3 sequence is 13 residues long. Germline V gene lookup returns CDR1 SEHNR and CDR2 FQNEAQ (reference sequence). CDR3 nucleotide sequence: TGTGCCAGCACACCCCGAGGGGGCTATCGCTACACCTTC. Amino acid sequence: CASTPRGGYRYTF.

The CDR3 loop reads CASSQGGLYEQYF. The CDR3 coding sequence is TGCGCCAGCAGCCAAGGGGGCCTCTACGAGCAGTACTTC. This chain connects TRBV4-1 to TRBJ2-7; the D gene is possibly TRBD1 (5 bases). V was trimmed by 1 base and J by 3 bases, leaving 7 bases between them. Germline loops: CDR1 MGHRA, CDR2 YSYEKL. The CDR3 runs to 13 residues.

The rearrangement joins TRBV29-1 to TRBJ1-2; no reliable D call. CDR3 length equals 16 residues. Germline V lookup: CDR1 SQVTM, CDR2 ANQGSEA. V was clipped by 7 bases and J by 2 bases, with 23 bases between them. CDR3 protein: CSAGPPRASPNYGYTF. CDR3 bases: TGCAGCGCTGGACCCCCCCGGGCCTCTCCCAACTATGGCTACACCTTC.

V is TRBV15 and J is TRBJ2-2; tentative D call: TRBD2 (6 bases). From germline, CDR1 is LNHNV and CDR2 YYDKDF (reference sequence). V lost 5 bases to trimming and J lost 6 bases, with 13 bases between them. The CDR3 runs 14 residues. The CDR3 sequence: CATSARRASGELFF. The DNA of the CDR3 is TGTGCCACCAGCGCGAGGAGGGCCTCCGGGGAGCTGTTTTTT.

The CDR3 nucleotides read TGTGCGATCCTTCAGACGGGGGGGTACCAAGAGACCCAGTACTTC. Translated: CAILQTGGYQETQYF. V gene TRBV2 combines with J gene TRBJ2-5; 8 nucleotides match TRBD2. CDR1 SNHLY and CDR2 FYNNEI come from the germline V gene. The CDR3 is 15 residues long. Variable domain in full (rest from reference TRBV2 and TRBJ2-5): EPEVTQTPSHQVTQMGQEVILRCVPISNHLYFYWYRQILGQKVEFLVSFYNNEISEKSEIFDDQFSVERPDGSNFTLKIRSTKLEDSAMYFCAILQTGGYQETQYFGPGTRLLVL.

This clone was detected a few times. J is TRBJ2-1 and V is TRBV19, with 10 bases lining up with TRBD1. This CDR3 is built from 19 residues. V was pared by 5 bases and J by 0 bases, with 13 bases of the junction left unmatched. Germline CDR1 is LNHDA and CDR2 is SQIVND (reference sequence). The CDR3 region is CASSPRQGAVLSSYNEQFF. The CDR3 DNA reads TGTGCCAGTAGTCCAAGACAGGGGGCGGTCCTCAGCTCCTACAATGAGCAGTTCTTC.

The chain employs TRBV23-1 and TRBJ1-6; 7 bases fit TRBD1. TRBV23-1 belongs to the ORF category, with a function that is uncertain. The V segment lost 3 bases and the J segment 5 bases; nucleotides outside the gene matches: 7. The CDR3 has 16 residues. CDR3 sequence (DNA): TGCGCCAGCAGTCACCGACGGGACAGTAATAATTCACCCCTCCACTTT. Translating gives CASSHRRDSNNSPLHF.

A remark on this clone: The junction departs from germline at one end; a sequencing error may be responsible. The chain recombines TRBV15 with TRBJ2-7; 8 bases agree with TRBD1. The CDR3 is made up of 17 amino acids. Germline CDR1 reads LNHNV; CDR2 reads YYDKDF (reference sequence). The DNA of the CDR3 is TGTGCCACGAGCATGTATTTTGGACAGGGCAGCTCCTACGAGCAGTACTTC. Its translation is CATSMYFGQGSSYEQYF.

The count of this clone is one. The chain combines TRBV27 with TRBJ2-5; no reliable D call. CDR1 and CDR2 (germline): MNHEY, SMNVEV (reference sequence). Between the trimmed V and J ends, which lost 5 bases and 4 bases, there was a span of 11 bases. This CDR3 contains 13 residues. CDR3 DNA sequence: TGTGCCAGCAGTCCAACGTGGGGAGAGACCCAGTACTTC. It codes for CASSPTWGETQYF.

This clone was detected many times. V usage is TRBV9 and J usage is TRBJ1-6; a possible D gene is TRBD1 (5 bases). The CDR3 covers 13 residues. V lost 10 bases and J 6 bases, leaving 14 bases between the germline ends. In germline, CDR1 is SGDLS, CDR2 YYNGEE. In nucleotides, the CDR3 is TGTGCCGGAGGGACCGACCTTAATTCACCCCTCCACTTT. Protein: CAGGTDLNSPLHF.

This clone appeared once. The genes are TRBV28 and TRBJ1-2; weak D call: TRBD1 (6 bases). V lost 4 bases and J 3 bases, leaving 12 bases between the germline ends. The CDR3 has 14 residues. The germline gives CDR1 MDHEN, CDR2 SYDVKM. CDR3 nucleotides: TGTGCCAGCAGTTCTGGGGGCGGGCACTATGGCTACACCTTC. Translating gives CASSSGGGHYGYTF.

The V gene is TRBV27, the J gene TRBJ1-2; D perhaps matches TRBD1 (6 bases). V was clipped by 5 bases and J by 4 bases, with 20 bases between them. CDR1 MNHEY and CDR2 SMNVEV come from the germline V gene (reference sequence). This CDR3 comprises 16 residues. CDR3 amino acids: CASSPRGSMGTYGYTF. The CDR3 nucleotides are TGTGCCAGCAGTCCCAGGGGCAGCATGGGTACCTATGGCTACACCTTC.

The rearrangement uses TRBV11-2 and TRBJ2-1; D not certain. This CDR3 has 11 residues. Looked up from germline, CDR1 is SGHAT and CDR2 is FQNNGV. Trimming left V 2 bases short and J 9 bases short, with 5 bases between. CDR3 nucleotides: TGTGCCAGCAGCTTATCAGGTGAGCAGTTCTTC. This encodes CASSLSGEQFF. Full variable domain (missing parts from reference TRBV11-2 and TRBJ2-1): EAGVAQSPRYKIIEKRQSVAFWCNPISGHATLYWYQQILGQGPKLLIQFQNNGVVDDSQLPKDRFSAERLKGVDSTLKIQPAKLEDSAVYLCASSLSGEQFFGPGTRLTVL.

The V call is TRBV7-3, the J call TRBJ1-1, with a possible D match to TRBD1 (6 bases). The CDR3 contains 14 residues. Germline loops: CDR1 SGHTA, CDR2 FQGTGA. Trimming stripped 5 bases from V and 1 base from J, with 11 bases between. CDR3 nucleotide sequence: TGTGCCAGCAGCCCGGGGGCACGGAACACTGAAGCTTTCTTT. Protein sequence: CASSPGARNTEAFF.

V is TRBV9 and J is TRBJ1-6; D uncertain. The V gene's germline CDR1 is SGDLS and CDR2 YYNGEE. V was clipped by 5 bases and J by 10 bases, with 10 bases between them. This CDR3 has 12 residues. CDR3 amino acids: CASSTERSPLHF. CDR3 sequence (DNA): TGTGCCAGCAGTACGGAACGATCACCCCTCCACTTT.

This chain joins TRBV5-4 and TRBJ2-3; D might be TRBD2 (5 bases). This CDR3 spans 14 amino acids. Germline values: CDR1 SGHNT, CDR2 YYREEE (reference sequence). V lost 1 base and J 1 base, leaving 7 bases between the germline ends. This CDR3 is CASSLMEGTDTQYF. DNA of the CDR3: TGTGCCAGCAGCTTGATGGAGGGCACAGATACGCAGTATTTT.

The chain recombines TRBV3-1 (or the pseudogene TRBV3-2) with TRBJ2-2, with 10 positions matching TRBD2. The V gene's germline CDR1 is LGHDT and CDR2 YNNKEL (reference sequence). The CDR3 contains 16 residues. J was trimmed by 6 bases and V by 4 bases; bases with no gene match: 8. The CDR3 is CASSRILAGYAGELFF. Here the CDR3 DNA reads TGTGCCAGCAGCCGAATACTAGCGGGGTACGCCGGGGAGCTGTTTTTT.